The next 10 T cell receptor beta chains were all read from a single sample in a study of blood T cell repertoires in COVID-19. The method was immunoSEQ multiplex PCR; TCRdb's version includes in-frame clones alone and lacks a portion of them. The sample contains fewer than 650,000 clones, approximately 91% of which appear only once. Material: peripheral blood. Every receptor here comes from a woman between 45 and 65 years old with COVID-19, enrolled during active disease.

This clone appeared a single time. The V gene is TRBV27, the J gene TRBJ1-1; tentative D call: TRBD1 (6 bases). The length of the CDR3 is 13 residues. Germline V CDR1 and CDR2: MNHEY, SMNVEV (reference sequence). V gave up 6 bases and J gave up 7 bases, with 15 bases separating them. The CDR3 region has the DNA TGTGCCAGCAGGGGGGCCGTGGAGATTGAAGCTTTCTTT. It codes for CASRGAVEIEAFF.

The chain has TRBV30 and TRBJ1-5, with D perhaps TRBD1 (5 bases). Trimming shortened V by 7 bases and J by 5 bases, and 15 bases separated the two germline ends. CDR3 length: 13 residues. CDR1 is GTSNPN, CDR2 SVGIG, per germline (reference sequence). The CDR3 sequence: CASSGGWDQPQHF. The CDR3 DNA reads TGTGCCTCCTCGGGGGGATGGGATCAGCCCCAGCATTTT.

This rearrangement joins TRBV5-1 to TRBJ2-2; TRBD2 might be the D (6 bases). Germline assignment: CDR1 SGHRS and CDR2 YFSETQ. V was clipped by 0 bases and J by 3 bases, with 9 bases between them. The CDR3 runs 15 residues. The CDR3 region is CASSLVSGYTGELFF. CDR3 DNA sequence: TGCGCCAGCAGCTTGGTTAGCGGTTACACCGGGGAGCTGTTTTTT.

The chain joins TRBV5-4 to TRBJ2-1, with 10 bases matching TRBD2. The V and J ends lost 3 bases and 8 bases, in that order; junction bases with no gene match: 8. Germline values: CDR1 SGHNT, CDR2 YYREEE (reference sequence). The CDR3 covers 15 residues. Here the CDR3 DNA reads TGTGCCAGCAGCTCCGCCGGGACTAGCGACGATGAGCAGTTCTTC. Translation: CASSSAGTSDDEQFF.

This clone was counted a few times. V is TRBV5-1 and J is TRBJ1-2; perhaps TRBD1 as D (6 bases). This CDR3 is built from 12 residues. Germline CDR1 and CDR2: SGHRS and YFSETQ. Trimming removed 3 bases from V and 8 bases from J, with 11 bases in between. CDR3 bases: TGCGCCAGCAGCTCCCCAGGGGAAGGCTACACCTTC. Its protein product is CASSSPGEGYTF.

This clone showed up just a few times. The CDR3 DNA is TGTGCCAGCATGACAGGGGGCACTGAAGCTTTCTTT. Translation: CASMTGGTEAFF. V is TRBV6-6 and J is TRBJ1-1; 9 nucleotides line up with TRBD1. CDR1 is MNHNY and CDR2 is SVGAGI in the germline V gene (reference sequence). The junction had 1 base not matched to a gene; V was cut back by 7 bases and J by 4 bases. CDR3 length equals 12 residues.

This chain links TRBV10-2 with TRBJ1-2; 8 nucleotides match TRBD1. This CDR3 contains 14 residues. Germline V gene data show CDR1 as WSHSY and CDR2 as SAAADI. The J segment lost 6 bases and the V segment lost 2 bases, leaving 5 bases of the junction unmatched. CDR3 DNA: TGCGCCAGCAGTGAGAGGACAGGGATGGATGGCTACACCTTC. This gives the protein CASSERTGMDGYTF.

The chain uses TRBV29-1 and TRBJ1-1; possibly TRBD1 for D (6 bases). Trimming left V 7 bases short and J 1 base short, with 13 bases between. Looked up from germline, CDR1 is SQVTM and CDR2 is ANQGSEA. The CDR3 is 13 residues long. In DNA, the CDR3 is TGCAGCGCGTCGACAGGACCGAACACTGAAGCTTTCTTT. Its translation: CSASTGPNTEAFF.

The chain employs TRBV6-5 and TRBJ2-2; 10 bases map to TRBD1. Per germline, CDR1 MNHEY and CDR2 SVGAGI. CDR3 size: 14 residues. Trimming at V came to 6 bases and at J to 6 bases, leaving 4 bases not matched to a gene. The CDR3: CASRAGTGAGELFF. The CDR3 DNA is TGTGCCAGCAGGGCCGGGACAGGGGCCGGGGAGCTGTTTTTT.

This chain uses TRBV19 with TRBJ1-6, with unresolved D. With 5 bases removed from V and 5 bases from J, the gap between germline ends came to 13 bases. This CDR3 comprises 15 residues. The germline gives CDR1 LNHDA, CDR2 SQIVND (reference sequence). The CDR3 region has the DNA TGTGCCAGTAGTCGCTGGCTCGGGGATAATTCACCCCTCCACTTT. This codes for CASSRWLGDNSPLHF.